The 15 T cell receptor beta chains listed next were all sequenced from one sample in a study of control samples from healthy donors and cancer patients (dated by TCRdb to about 2020). Library method: the immunoSEQ multiplex PCR assay. This immuneACCESS table, as held by TCRdb, lists in-frame sequences with V and J called but not all clones. Of the missing ones, under half trace to an unresolved V gene in checked studies; the others have no known cause. The sample table records 85,000 to 110,000 clones; around 89% of these occur just once. Approximately 20% of the sample is taken by the ten largest. The sequencing sample was made of PBMCs. These receptors were taken from a man aged 60 to 69 with lung cancer.

This clone has only a few counts. The V and J genes are TRBV24-1 and TRBJ2-3; 10 positions agree with TRBD1. Germline V gene lookup returns CDR1 KGHDR and CDR2 SFDVKD. The ends lost 1 base at V and 0 bases at J; junction bases unmatched: 3. The CDR3 consists of 17 residues. The CDR3: CATSDFGTGASTDTQYF. CDR3 coding DNA: TGTGCCACCAGTGATTTTGGGACAGGGGCTAGCACAGATACGCAGTATTTT.

The chain links TRBV27 to TRBJ1-6; D might be TRBD1 (6 bases). Germline CDR1 MNHEY, CDR2 SMNVEV (reference sequence). The V end lost 4 bases, the J end lost 8 bases, and 18 bases lay between the germline ends. The CDR3 length is 16 residues. CDR3 protein: CASSSRVRGPDSPLHF. Written as DNA, the CDR3 is TGTGCCAGCAGTTCCCGGGTGCGGGGGCCGGATTCACCCCTCCACTTT.

The rearrangement joins TRBV5-1 to TRBJ1-1; a weak D match, TRBD1 (6 bases). The CDR3 covers 15 residues. Trimming shortened V by 0 bases and J by 1 base, and 10 bases separated the two germline ends. CDR1 SGHRS and CDR2 YFSETQ come from the germline V gene. In DNA form, the CDR3 reads TGCGCCAGCAGCTTGGTGAGAGGGGGGAACACTGAAGCTTTCTTT. This encodes CASSLVRGGNTEAFF. Supplemented by reference TRBV5-1 and TRBJ1-1, the full variable domain reads KAGVTQTPRYLIKTRGQQVTLSCSPISGHRSVSWYQQTPGQGLQFLFEYFSETQRNKGNFPGRFSGRQFSNSRSEMNVSTLELGDSALYLCASSLVRGGNTEAFFGQGTRLTVV.

The V gene is TRBV6-5, the J gene TRBJ2-1; 13 bases match TRBD2. Germline CDR1 reads MNHEY; CDR2 reads SVGAGI. The CDR3 has 15 amino acids. Trimming removed 7 bases from V and 7 bases from J; junction bases left unmatched: 7. CDR3: CASTSRLAGGNEQFF. The CDR3 DNA reads TGTGCCAGCACCTCGAGACTAGCGGGGGGTAATGAGCAGTTCTTC.

The V call is TRBV4-1, the J call TRBJ1-5; TRBD1 aligns across 12 bases. Trimming took 0 bases from V and 7 from J; bases not matched to a gene: 13. CDR3 length equals 19 residues. CDR1 is MGHRA, CDR2 YSYEKL, per germline. DNA for the CDR3: TGCGCCAGCAGCCAAGATTCCCCGGCCGGGACAGGGGGCGGGCAGCCCCAGCATTTT. Translating it yields CASSQDSPAGTGGGQPQHF.

V usage is TRBV7-9 and J usage is TRBJ1-1; 7 positions agree with TRBD1. V shed 5 bases, J shed 0 bases, and the junction held 9 bases outside the gene matches. Germline values: CDR1 SEHNR, CDR2 FQNEAQ (reference sequence). There are 16 residues in the CDR3. The CDR3 loop reads CASSTPRQGMNTEAFF. Written as DNA, the CDR3 is TGTGCCAGCAGCACACCAAGACAGGGCATGAACACTGAAGCTTTCTTT.

The V gene is TRBV6-5, the J gene TRBJ1-6; 10 bases align to TRBD1. The CDR3 has 15 amino acids. In germline, CDR1 is MNHEY, CDR2 SVGAGI. J was trimmed by 6 bases and V by 6 bases; bases with no gene match: 5. The CDR3 region has the DNA TGTGCCAGCAGCAGACAGGGGGCGAGTAATTCACCCCTCCACTTT. Protein sequence: CASSRQGASNSPLHF.

The CDR3: CASSQGLAVGDTQYF. The CDR3 coding sequence is TGTGCCAGCAGCCAAGGCCTAGCAGTTGGAGATACGCAGTATTTT. The chain joins TRBV3-1 (or the pseudogene TRBV3-2) to TRBJ2-3; tentative D call: TRBD2 (5 bases). The CDR3 has 15 residues. V was trimmed by 1 base and J by 5 bases, leaving 13 bases between them. Germline loops: CDR1 LGHDT, CDR2 YNNKEL (reference sequence).

The chain joins TRBV4-1 to TRBJ2-3; 15 positions agree with TRBD2. The CDR3 length is 21 residues. From germline, CDR1 is MGHRA and CDR2 YSYEKL. J gave up 2 bases and V 0 bases, and 12 bases lay outside the gene matches. The CDR3 DNA reads TGCGCCAGCAGCCAAGAGGTGGGACTAGCGGGGGGAAATGGTTACACAGATACGCAGTATTTT. It is translated as CASSQEVGLAGGNGYTDTQYF.

V and J are TRBV11-2 and TRBJ1-1; 8 bases match TRBD1. The CDR3 runs 16 residues. The J segment lost 2 bases and the V segment lost 8 bases, leaving 13 bases of the junction unmatched. The germline V gene encodes CDR1 SGHAT and CDR2 FQNNGV. CDR3 residues: CASGNRWTGINTEAFF. CDR3 nucleotides: TGTGCCAGCGGAAACAGATGGACAGGGATAAACACTGAAGCTTTCTTT.

CDR3 nucleotide sequence: TGTGCCAGCAGTGACACTAACAGGGGGCCCGGTGAAAAACTGTTTTTT. Translating it yields CASSDTNRGPGEKLFF. The V call is TRBV6-4, the J call TRBJ1-4; 9 bases map to TRBD1. The J segment lost 7 bases and the V segment lost 2 bases, leaving 8 bases of the junction unmatched. Germline V CDR1 and CDR2: MRHNA, SNTAGT. The CDR3 loop spans 16 amino acids.

This sequence joins TRBV29-1 and TRBJ2-2; a weak D match, TRBD2 (6 bases). The V gene lost 3 bases and the J gene lost 2 bases, with 10 bases spanning the gap. This CDR3 comprises 14 residues. CDR1 and CDR2 (germline): SQVTM, ANQGSEA. The CDR3 sequence: CSVEWTTNTGELFF. CDR3 bases: TGCAGCGTTGAGTGGACTACCAACACCGGGGAGCTGTTTTTT.

This chain connects TRBV21-1 to TRBJ2-1; whether TRBD1, the table's D call, matches the DNA was not checked. TRBV21-1 is deemed a pseudogene. The CDR3 sequence is 14 residues long. The CDR3 here is CASSRQGASNEQFF. The CDR3 DNA reads TGTGCCAGCAGTCGACAGGGGGCGAGCAATGAGCAGTTCTTC.

V and J are TRBV30 and TRBJ2-2; TRBD2 matches 7 bases. After removal of 3 bases from V and 6 bases from J, the junction contained 4 bases not matched to a gene. This CDR3 comprises 13 residues. Per the germline V gene, CDR1 is GTSNPN and CDR2 is SVGIG (reference sequence). CDR3 protein: CAWSGGSPGELFF. CDR3 in DNA: TGTGCCTGGAGCGGGGGGTCCCCCGGGGAGCTGTTTTTT.

This sequence joins TRBV24-1 and TRBJ2-2; 10 bases are shared with TRBD2. Trimming cost V 6 bases and J 6 bases; bases outside gene matches: 6. Germline-derived CDR1 and CDR2 are KGHDR and SFDVKD. This CDR3 is 15 amino acids long. CDR3 bases: TGTGCCACCAGTACGAAGCGGGGGGGCCCCGGGGAGCTGTTTTTT. It codes for CATSTKRGGPGELFF.